The entry that follows covers one T cell receptor beta chain sequence. As originally analysed: Reference gene primer amplification gave nucleated cell count estimates. Generated by immunoSEQ multiplex PCR, the TCRdb table keeps only in-frame clones and is missing some. The V and J calls and the clone size are those of that table, but D and trimming were determined from the DNA. The sample records over 60,000 clones, 60% to 85% being singletons. The record originates from a study of blood T cell repertoires in COVID-19. The wider study: Researchers got acute and convalescent COVID-19 samples from the United States, Italy and Spain. In each case, the material was cDNA or gDNA derived from T cells, B-cell-depleted T cells, or PBMCs.

Germline V gene data show CDR1 as SNHLY and CDR2 as FYNNEI. CDR3 length: 15 amino acids. Trimming cost V 3 bases and J 3 bases; bases outside gene matches: 3. The sequenced material came from peripheral blood. The clonotype was recovered from a human donor in a cohort sampled during active COVID-19. The chain joins TRBV2 to TRBJ2-1, with 9 positions matching TRBD2. CDR3 sequence: CASSDSGGNYNEQFF. The CDR3 region has the DNA TGTGCCAGCAGTGATAGCGGGGGTAACTACAATGAGCAGTTCTTC.